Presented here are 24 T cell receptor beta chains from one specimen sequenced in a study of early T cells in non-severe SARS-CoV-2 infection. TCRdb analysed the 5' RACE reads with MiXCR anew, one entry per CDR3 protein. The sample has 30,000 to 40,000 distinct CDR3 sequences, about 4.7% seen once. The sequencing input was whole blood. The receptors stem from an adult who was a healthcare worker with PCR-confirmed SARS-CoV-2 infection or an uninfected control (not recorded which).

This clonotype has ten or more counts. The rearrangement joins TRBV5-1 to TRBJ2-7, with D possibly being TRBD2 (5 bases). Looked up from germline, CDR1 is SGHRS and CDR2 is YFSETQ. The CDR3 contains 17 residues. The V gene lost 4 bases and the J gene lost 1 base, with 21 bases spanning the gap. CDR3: CASSQPSKGGWSYEQYF. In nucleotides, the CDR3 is TGCGCCAGCAGCCAACCCTCGAAGGGCGGGTGGTCCTACGAGCAGTACTTC.

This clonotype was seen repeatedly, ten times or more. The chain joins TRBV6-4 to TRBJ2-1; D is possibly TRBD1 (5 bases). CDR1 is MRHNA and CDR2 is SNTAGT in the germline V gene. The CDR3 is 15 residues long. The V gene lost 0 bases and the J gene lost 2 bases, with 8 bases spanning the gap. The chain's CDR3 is CASSDSQGPYNEQFF. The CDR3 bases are TGTGCCAGCAGTGACTCCCAGGGCCCCTACAATGAGCAGTTCTTC.

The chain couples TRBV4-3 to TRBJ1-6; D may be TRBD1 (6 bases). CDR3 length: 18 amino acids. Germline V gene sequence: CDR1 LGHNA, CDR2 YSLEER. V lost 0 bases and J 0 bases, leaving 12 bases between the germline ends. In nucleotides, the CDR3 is TGCGCCAGCAGCCAAGATCCCCAGGGGAGCTCCTATAATTCACCCCTCCACTTT. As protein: CASSQDPQGSSYNSPLHF.

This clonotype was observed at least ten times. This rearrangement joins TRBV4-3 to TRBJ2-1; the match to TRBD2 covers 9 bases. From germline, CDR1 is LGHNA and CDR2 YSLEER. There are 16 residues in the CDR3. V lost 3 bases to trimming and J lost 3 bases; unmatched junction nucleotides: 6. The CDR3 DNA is TGCGCCAGCAGCCATGAAGCGGGGGGCCTCTACAATGAGCAGTTCTTC. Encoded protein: CASSHEAGGLYNEQFF.

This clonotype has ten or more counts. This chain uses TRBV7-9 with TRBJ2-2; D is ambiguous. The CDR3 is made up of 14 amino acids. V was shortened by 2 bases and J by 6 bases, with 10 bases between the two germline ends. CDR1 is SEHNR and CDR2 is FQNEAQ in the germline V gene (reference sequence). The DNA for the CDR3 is TGTGCCAGCAGCTTATTGTCCTTCTCCGGGGAGCTGTTTTTT. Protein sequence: CASSLLSFSGELFF.

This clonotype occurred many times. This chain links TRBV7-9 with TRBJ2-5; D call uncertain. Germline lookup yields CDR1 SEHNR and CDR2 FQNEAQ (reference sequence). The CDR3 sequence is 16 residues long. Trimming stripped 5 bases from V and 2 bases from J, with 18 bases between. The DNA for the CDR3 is TGTGCCAGCAGCCACCCTCAGGATGCTAGTCAAGAGACCCAGTACTTC. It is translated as CASSHPQDASQETQYF.

CDR3 protein: CASRGPGANTEAFF. Here the CDR3 DNA reads TGTGCCAGCAGAGGACCGGGAGCGAACACTGAAGCTTTCTTT. The chain employs TRBV6-4 and TRBJ1-1, with no clear D. There are 14 residues in the CDR3. In germline, CDR1 is MRHNA, CDR2 SNTAGT. Deletions cut 6 bases from V and 1 base from J, with 12 bases between.

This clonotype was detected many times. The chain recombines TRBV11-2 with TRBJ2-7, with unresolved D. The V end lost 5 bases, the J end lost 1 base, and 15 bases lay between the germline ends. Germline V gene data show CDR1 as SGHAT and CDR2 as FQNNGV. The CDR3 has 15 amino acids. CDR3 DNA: TGTGCCAGCAGCCACCCTCCTACGTCATCCTACGAGCAGTACTTC. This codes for CASSHPPTSSYEQYF.

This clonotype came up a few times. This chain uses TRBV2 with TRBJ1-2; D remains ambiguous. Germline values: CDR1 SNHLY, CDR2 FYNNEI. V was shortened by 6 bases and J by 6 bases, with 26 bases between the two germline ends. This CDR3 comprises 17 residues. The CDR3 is CASSETGLVGYGNGYTF. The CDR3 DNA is TGTGCCAGCAGCGAAACGGGTCTGGTGGGTTATGGGAATGGCTACACCTTC. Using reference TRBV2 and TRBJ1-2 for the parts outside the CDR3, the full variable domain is EPEVTQTPSHQVTQMGQEVILRCVPISNHLYFYWYRQILGQKVEFLVSFYNNEISEKSEIFDDQFSVERPDGSNFTLKIRSTKLEDSAMYFCASSETGLVGYGNGYTFGSGTRLTVV.

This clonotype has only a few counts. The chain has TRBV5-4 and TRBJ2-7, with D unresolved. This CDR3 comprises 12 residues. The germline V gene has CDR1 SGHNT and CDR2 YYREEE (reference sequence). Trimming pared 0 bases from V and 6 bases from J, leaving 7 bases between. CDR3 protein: CASSLELSEQYF. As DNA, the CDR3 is TGTGCCAGCAGCTTGGAACTATCCGAGCAGTACTTC.

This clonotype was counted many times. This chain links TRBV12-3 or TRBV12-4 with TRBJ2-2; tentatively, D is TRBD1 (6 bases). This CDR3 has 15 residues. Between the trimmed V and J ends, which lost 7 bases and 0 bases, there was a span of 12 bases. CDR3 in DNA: TGTGCCAGCACCTGGGGGCTGTCGAACACCGGGGAGCTGTTTTTT. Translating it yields CASTWGLSNTGELFF.

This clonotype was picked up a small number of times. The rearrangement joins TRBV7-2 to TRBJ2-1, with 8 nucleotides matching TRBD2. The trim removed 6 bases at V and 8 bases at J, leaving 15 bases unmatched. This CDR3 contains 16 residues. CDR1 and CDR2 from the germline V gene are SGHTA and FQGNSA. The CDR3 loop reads CASSPPGGGGLHEQFF. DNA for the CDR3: TGTGCCAGCAGTCCCCCCGGGGGGGGAGGACTCCATGAGCAGTTCTTC.

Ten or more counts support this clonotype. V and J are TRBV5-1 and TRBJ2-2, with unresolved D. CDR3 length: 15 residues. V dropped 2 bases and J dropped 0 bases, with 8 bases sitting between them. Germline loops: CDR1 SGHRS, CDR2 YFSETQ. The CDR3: CASSFRQSNTGELFF. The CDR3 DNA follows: TGCGCCAGCAGCTTCCGACAATCGAACACCGGGGAGCTGTTTTTT.

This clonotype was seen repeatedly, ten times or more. CDR3 sequence reads: CASSYSRPGTLHF. CDR3 bases: TGTGCCAGCAGTTACAGCCGCCCCGGAACCCTCCACTTT. The chain combines TRBV6-5 with TRBJ1-6; D is undetermined. The germline V gene has CDR1 MNHEY and CDR2 SVGAGI. CDR3 length: 13 amino acids. With 2 bases removed from V and 14 bases from J, the gap between germline ends came to 13 bases.

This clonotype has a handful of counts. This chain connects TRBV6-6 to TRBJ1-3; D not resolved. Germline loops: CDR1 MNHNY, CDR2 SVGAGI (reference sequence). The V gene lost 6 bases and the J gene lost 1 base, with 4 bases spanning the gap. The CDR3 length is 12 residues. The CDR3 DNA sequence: TGTGCCAGCAGGGAGTCTGGAAACACCATATATTTT. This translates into CASRESGNTIYF.

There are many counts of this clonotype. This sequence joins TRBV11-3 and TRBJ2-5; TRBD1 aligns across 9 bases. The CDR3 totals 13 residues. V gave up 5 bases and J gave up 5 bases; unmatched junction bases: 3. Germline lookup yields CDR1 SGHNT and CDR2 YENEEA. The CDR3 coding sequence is TGTGCCAGCAGCCCAGACAGGGGGGAGACCCAGTACTTC. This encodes CASSPDRGETQYF.

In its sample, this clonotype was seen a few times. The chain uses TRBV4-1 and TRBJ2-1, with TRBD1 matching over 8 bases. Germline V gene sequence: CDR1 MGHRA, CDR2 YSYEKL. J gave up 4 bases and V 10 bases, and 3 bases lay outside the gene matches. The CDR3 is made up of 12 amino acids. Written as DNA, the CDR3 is TGCGCCACAAGGGACAGGTACAATGAGCAGTTCTTC. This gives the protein CATRDRYNEQFF.

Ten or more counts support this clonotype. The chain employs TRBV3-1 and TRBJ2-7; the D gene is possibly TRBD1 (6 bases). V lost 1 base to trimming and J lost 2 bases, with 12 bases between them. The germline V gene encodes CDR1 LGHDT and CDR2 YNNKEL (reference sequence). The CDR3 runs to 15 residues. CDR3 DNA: TGTGCCAGCAGCCAAGGACAGGCCCGGGCCTACGAGCAGTACTTC. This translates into CASSQGQARAYEQYF.

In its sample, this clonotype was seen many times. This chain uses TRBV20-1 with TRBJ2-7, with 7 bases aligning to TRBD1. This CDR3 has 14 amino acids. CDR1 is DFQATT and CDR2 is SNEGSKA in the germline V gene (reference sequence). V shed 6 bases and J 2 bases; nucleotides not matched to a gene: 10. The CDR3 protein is CSAQPPGTAYEQYF. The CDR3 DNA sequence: TGCAGTGCCCAACCGCCCGGGACAGCCTACGAGCAGTACTTC.

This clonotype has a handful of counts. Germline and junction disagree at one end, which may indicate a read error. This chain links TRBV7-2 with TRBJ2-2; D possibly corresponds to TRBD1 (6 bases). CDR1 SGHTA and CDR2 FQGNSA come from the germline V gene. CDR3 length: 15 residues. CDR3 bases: TGTGTCAGCAGCTACCAGACAGGGAACACCGGGGAGCTGTTTTTT. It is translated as CVSSYQTGNTGELFF.

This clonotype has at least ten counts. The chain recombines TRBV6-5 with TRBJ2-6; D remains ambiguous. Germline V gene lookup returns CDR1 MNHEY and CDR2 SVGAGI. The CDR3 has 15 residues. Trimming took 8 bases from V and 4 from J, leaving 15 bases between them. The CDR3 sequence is CASAWVVSGANVLTF. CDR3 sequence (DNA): TGTGCCAGCGCCTGGGTGGTCTCGGGGGCCAACGTCCTGACTTTC.

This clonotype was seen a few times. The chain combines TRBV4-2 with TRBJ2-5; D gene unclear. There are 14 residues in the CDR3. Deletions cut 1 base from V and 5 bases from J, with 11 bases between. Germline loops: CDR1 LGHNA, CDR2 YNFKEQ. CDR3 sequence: CASSQVPGDETQYF. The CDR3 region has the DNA TGTGCCAGCAGCCAAGTACCTGGGGATGAGACCCAGTACTTC.

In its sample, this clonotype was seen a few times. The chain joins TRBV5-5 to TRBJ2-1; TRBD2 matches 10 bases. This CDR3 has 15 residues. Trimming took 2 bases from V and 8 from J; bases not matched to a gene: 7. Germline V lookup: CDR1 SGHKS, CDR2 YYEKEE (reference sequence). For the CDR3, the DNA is TGTGCCAGCAGCTTACTAGCGGGGAATGTGCATGAGCAGTTCTTC. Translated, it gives CASSLLAGNVHEQFF.

The CDR3 bases are TGTGCCAGCAGCTTACTCGGGACATCGGGTACTGAAGCTTTCTTT. Translated, it gives CASSLLGTSGTEAFF. The J gene is TRBJ1-1, the V gene TRBV7-6; a possible D gene is TRBD1 (6 bases). The CDR3 contains 15 residues. Germline V gene sequence: CDR1 SGHVS, CDR2 FNYEAQ. Deletions cut 2 bases from V and 5 bases from J, with 15 bases between.